The 15 T cell receptor beta chains below all came from one sample that was sequenced in a study of T cell responses to AZD1222 COVID-19 vaccine. Some clones are missing from TCRdb's copy, which holds only in-frame ones; the method was immunoSEQ multiplex PCR. This table has fewer than 110,000 clones, about nine tenths appearing once. The sequences come from peripheral blood, collected on day 0 of AZD1222 vaccination. Receptors were obtained from an adult in good health.

This clone came up once. The chain combines TRBV23-1 with TRBJ1-4; 7 bases fit TRBD1. TRBV23-1 is classed as an ORF, of uncertain function. Trimming took 4 bases from V and 11 from J; bases not matched to a gene: 7. There are 13 residues in the CDR3. The CDR3 here is CASSREGAFKLFF. The CDR3 nucleotides are TGCGCCAGCAGTCGGGAGGGGGCGTTTAAACTGTTTTTT.

This chain links TRBV7-3 with TRBJ2-1, with 9 nucleotides matching TRBD2. The trim removed 5 bases at V and 9 bases at J, leaving 11 bases unmatched. Germline-derived CDR1 and CDR2 are SGHTA and FQGTGA. The CDR3 contains 15 residues. The CDR3 bases are TGTGCCAGCAGCATAGTAGCGGGAGCCCCGAGTGAGCAGTTCTTC. Protein: CASSIVAGAPSEQFF.

The genes are TRBV28 and TRBJ2-7; maybe TRBD2 (6 bases). Deletions cut 5 bases from V and 1 base from J, with 21 bases between. Germline V CDR1 and CDR2: MDHEN, SYDVKM. The CDR3 contains 17 residues. The CDR3 loop reads CASSRIAAGRPSYEQYF. CDR3 bases: TGTGCCAGCAGTCGGATAGCGGCAGGGCGCCCTTCCTACGAGCAGTACTTC. Looking up the rest from reference TRBV28 and TRBJ2-7 gives the full variable domain: DVKVTQSSRYLVKRTGEKVFLECVQDMDHENMFWYRQDPGLGLRLIYFSYDVKMKEKGDIPEGYSVSREKKERFSLILESASTNQTSMYLCASSRIAAGRPSYEQYFGPGTRLTVT.

The chain couples TRBV13 to TRBJ2-2, with TRBD2 identical over 9 bases. The length of the CDR3 is 19 residues. Per germline, CDR1 PRHDT and CDR2 FYEKMQ (reference sequence). With V trimmed by 4 bases and J by 3 bases, 15 bases remained unmatched. The CDR3 sequence: CASSSPRDTLAGYTGELFF. CDR3 DNA: TGTGCCAGCAGCTCCCCCCGGGACACCCTAGCGGGGTACACCGGGGAGCTGTTTTTT. Supplemented by reference TRBV13 and TRBJ2-2, the full variable domain reads AAGVIQSPRHLIKEKRETATLKCYPIPRHDTVYWYQQGPGQDPQFLISFYEKMQSDKGSIPDRFSAQQFSDYHSELNMSSLELGDSALYFCASSSPRDTLAGYTGELFFGEGSRLTVL.

This clone has more than one count but fewer than ten. Written as DNA, the CDR3 is TGTGCCAGCAGCCGCGCCGGGACAGTCACTAATTCACCCCTCCACTTT. It codes for CASSRAGTVTNSPLHF. The chain employs TRBV7-2 and TRBJ1-6, with 7 bases that match TRBD1. The CDR3 runs 16 residues. Germline CDR1 is SGHTA and CDR2 is FQGNSA. V shed 5 bases, J shed 6 bases, and the junction held 10 bases outside the gene matches.

V is TRBV7-2 and J is TRBJ1-4; the D gene is possibly TRBD1 (5 bases). From germline, CDR1 is SGHTA and CDR2 FQGNSA. The CDR3 runs 14 residues. V was cut by 5 bases and J by 0 bases, with 7 bases left in between. The DNA for the CDR3 is TGTGCCAGCAGCCCGACAGCAACTAATGAAAAACTGTTTTTT. Its translation is CASSPTATNEKLFF.

The rearrangement links TRBV5-4 to TRBJ2-7, with 9 bases identical to TRBD1. The junction had 1 base not matched to a gene; V was cut back by 0 bases and J by 3 bases. CDR3 size: 14 residues. From germline, CDR1 is SGHNT and CDR2 YYREEE (reference sequence). The CDR3 DNA is TGTGCCAGCAGCTTGGTGGGACAGGGCTACGAGCAGTACTTC. It codes for CASSLVGQGYEQYF.

The rearrangement joins TRBV4-3 to TRBJ2-4, with 12 bases lining up with TRBD2. The V gene end was trimmed by 3 bases and the J gene end by 1 base; junction bases not matched to a gene: 10. The CDR3 spans 19 residues. Germline CDR1 and CDR2: LGHNA and YSLEER. CDR3 nucleotides: TGCGCCAGCAGCCAGCCTCCTAGCGGGAGGGCCAGGGCCAAAAACATTCAGTACTTC. It encodes CASSQPPSGRARAKNIQYF.

This chain joins TRBV5-1 and TRBJ2-3; the D gene is possibly TRBD2 (6 bases). The CDR3 length is 15 residues. CDR1 is SGHRS, CDR2 YFSETQ, per germline. Trimming left V 4 bases short and J 3 bases short, with 15 bases between. This CDR3 reads CASSTDGSQTDTQYF. The CDR3 nucleotides are TGCGCCAGCAGCACCGACGGGAGCCAAACAGATACGCAGTATTTT. The full variable domain, with the rest looked up from reference TRBV5-1 and TRBJ2-3, is KAGVTQTPRYLIKTRGQQVTLSCSPISGHRSVSWYQQTPGQGLQFLFEYFSETQRNKGNFPGRFSGRQFSNSRSEMNVSTLELGDSALYLCASSTDGSQTDTQYFGPGTRLTVL.

The chain uses TRBV18 and TRBJ1-5; D is possibly TRBD1 (6 bases). There are 16 residues in the CDR3. The V and J ends lost 2 bases and 4 bases respectively, with 15 bases between them. From germline, CDR1 is KGHSH and CDR2 LQKENI. DNA for the CDR3: TGTGCCAGCTCACCAGGAACAGGGCGCATGAATCAGCCCCAGCATTTT. Residues: CASSPGTGRMNQPQHF.

A note on this clone: One junction end disagrees with the germline gene, perhaps due to a read error. The identical CDR3 is also encoded by other nucleotide sequences in the sample. This chain joins TRBV7-2 and TRBJ2-3; D is uncertain. The CDR3 has 12 amino acids. Germline V lookup: CDR1 SGHTA, CDR2 FQGNSA. CDR3: CASSFFADTQYF. DNA for the CDR3: TGTGCCAGTAGCTTTTTCGCAGATACGCAGTATTTT.

This chain connects TRBV27 to TRBJ2-7, with D unclear. Looked up from germline, CDR1 is MNHEY and CDR2 is SMNVEV (reference sequence). This CDR3 comprises 13 residues. V lost 4 bases to trimming and J lost 2 bases, with 9 bases between them. CDR3 sequence (DNA): TGTGCCAGCAGTTCCCCGGTTCCCTACGAGCAGTACTTC. It yields the protein CASSSPVPYEQYF.

The rearrangement links TRBV7-8 to TRBJ2-5, with 12 bases aligning to TRBD2. The V gene end was trimmed by 5 bases and the J gene end by 2 bases; junction bases not matched to a gene: 3. The CDR3 is 15 residues long. Germline CDR1 SGHVS, CDR2 FQNEAQ. CDR3 sequence: CASSPGTSGQETQYF. The CDR3 region has the DNA TGTGCCAGCAGCCCAGGGACTAGCGGGCAAGAGACCCAGTACTTC.

The CDR3 coding sequence is TGCGCCAGCAGCTTAGGGGACTACGCTAGCACAGATACGCAGTATTTT. Residues: CASSLGDYASTDTQYF. The chain couples TRBV5-1 to TRBJ2-3; TRBD2 aligns across 7 bases. The CDR3 runs to 16 residues. Per the germline V gene, CDR1 is SGHRS and CDR2 is YFSETQ. V dropped 2 bases and J dropped 0; count of bases not matched to a gene: 6.

The chain couples TRBV18 to TRBJ1-1; D not certain. Germline V gene sequence: CDR1 KGHSH, CDR2 LQKENI. V shed 5 bases and J shed 1 base, with 14 bases lying between them. The length of the CDR3 is 15 residues. The CDR3 protein is CASSVDISGNTEAFF. The CDR3 DNA sequence: TGTGCCAGCTCAGTCGACATTTCAGGGAACACTGAAGCTTTCTTT.